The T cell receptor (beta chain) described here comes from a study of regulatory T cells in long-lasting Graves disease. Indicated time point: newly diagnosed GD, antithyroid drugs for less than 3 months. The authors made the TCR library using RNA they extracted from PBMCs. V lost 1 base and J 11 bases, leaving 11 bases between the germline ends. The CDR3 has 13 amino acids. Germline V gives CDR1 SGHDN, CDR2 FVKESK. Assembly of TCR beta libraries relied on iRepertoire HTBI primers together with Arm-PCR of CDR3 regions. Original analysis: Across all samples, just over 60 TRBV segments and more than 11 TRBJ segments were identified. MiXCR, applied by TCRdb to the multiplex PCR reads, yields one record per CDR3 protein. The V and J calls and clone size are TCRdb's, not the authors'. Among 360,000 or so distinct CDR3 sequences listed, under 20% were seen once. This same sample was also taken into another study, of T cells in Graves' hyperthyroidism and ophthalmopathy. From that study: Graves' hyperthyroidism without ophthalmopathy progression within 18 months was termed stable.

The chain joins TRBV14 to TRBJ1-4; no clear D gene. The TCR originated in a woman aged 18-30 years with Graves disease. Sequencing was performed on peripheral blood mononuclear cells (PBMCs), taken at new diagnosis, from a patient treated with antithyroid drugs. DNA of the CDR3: TGTGCCAGCAGCCAAGTATCTAGTCAGAAACTGTTTTTT. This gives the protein CASSQVSSQKLFF.